This TCR beta chain was recovered during a study of response to subunit inactivated influenza vaccine. Study-wide results and limits: The authors offered the suggestion that each seasonal influenza vaccination recruits few new T cells.

CDR1 and CDR2 (germline): SGHDT, YYEEEE. This CDR3 is built from 16 residues. Trimming left V 0 bases short and J 5 bases short, with 17 bases between. TCRdb analysed the RT-PCR reads with MiXCR anew, one entry per CDR3 protein. The repertoire holds about 780,000 distinct CDR3 sequences, with around 18% as singletons. A few counts support this clonotype. As yet, its antigen is unknown. The rearrangement joins TRBV5-6 to TRBJ1-1; D ambiguous. Sample: PBMCs from blood, taken 5 days after vaccination. The sequence was collected from a man aged 45 to 65 who received an inactivated influenza vaccine. In DNA, the CDR3 is TGTGCCAGCAGCTTGGGATCCGCCGGGTCCTTTACTGAAGCTTTCTTT. It specifies CASSLGSAGSFTEAFF.